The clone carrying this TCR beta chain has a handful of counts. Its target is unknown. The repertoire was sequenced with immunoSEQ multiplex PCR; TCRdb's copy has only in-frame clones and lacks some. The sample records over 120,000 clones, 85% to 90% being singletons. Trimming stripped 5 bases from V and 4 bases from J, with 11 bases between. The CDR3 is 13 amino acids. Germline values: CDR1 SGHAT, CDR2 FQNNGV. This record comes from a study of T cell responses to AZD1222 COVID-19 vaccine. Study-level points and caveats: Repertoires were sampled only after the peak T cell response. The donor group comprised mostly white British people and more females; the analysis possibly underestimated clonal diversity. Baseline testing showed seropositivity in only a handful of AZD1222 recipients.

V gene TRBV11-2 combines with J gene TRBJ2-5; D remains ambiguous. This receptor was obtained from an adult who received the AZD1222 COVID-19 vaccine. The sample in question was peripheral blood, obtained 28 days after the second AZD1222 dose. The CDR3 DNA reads TGTGCCAGCAGCCCTAGTGTCGGAGAGACCCAGTACTTC. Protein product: CASSPSVGETQYF.